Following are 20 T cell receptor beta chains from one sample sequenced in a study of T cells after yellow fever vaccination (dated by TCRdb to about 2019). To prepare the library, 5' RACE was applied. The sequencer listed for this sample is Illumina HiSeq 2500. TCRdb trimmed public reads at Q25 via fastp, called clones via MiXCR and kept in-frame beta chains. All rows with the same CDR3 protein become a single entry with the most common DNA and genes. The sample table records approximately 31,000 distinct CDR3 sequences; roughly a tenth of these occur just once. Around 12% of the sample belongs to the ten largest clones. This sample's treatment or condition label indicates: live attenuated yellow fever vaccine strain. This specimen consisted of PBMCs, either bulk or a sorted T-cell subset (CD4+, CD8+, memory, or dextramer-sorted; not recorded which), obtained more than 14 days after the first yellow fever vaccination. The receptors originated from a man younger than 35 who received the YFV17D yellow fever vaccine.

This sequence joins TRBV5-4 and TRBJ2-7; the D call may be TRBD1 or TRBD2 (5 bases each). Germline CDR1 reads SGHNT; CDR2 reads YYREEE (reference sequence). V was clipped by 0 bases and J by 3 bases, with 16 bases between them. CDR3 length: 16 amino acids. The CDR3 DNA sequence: TGTGCCAGCAGCTTGGATGGGGGAGACAGATACTACGAGCAGTACTTC. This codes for CASSLDGGDRYYEQYF.

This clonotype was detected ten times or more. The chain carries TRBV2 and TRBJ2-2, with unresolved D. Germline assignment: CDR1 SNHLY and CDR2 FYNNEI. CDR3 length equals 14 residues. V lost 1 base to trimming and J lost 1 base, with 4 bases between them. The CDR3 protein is CASSEGKNTGELFF. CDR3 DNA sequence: TGTGCCAGCAGTGAAGGCAAGAACACCGGGGAGCTGTTTTTT.

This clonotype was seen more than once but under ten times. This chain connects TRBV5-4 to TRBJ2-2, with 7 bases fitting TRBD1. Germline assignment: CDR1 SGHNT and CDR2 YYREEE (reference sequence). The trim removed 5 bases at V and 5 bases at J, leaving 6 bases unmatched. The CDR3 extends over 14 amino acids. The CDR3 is CASSRGGGTGELFF. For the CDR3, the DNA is TGTGCCAGCAGTCGAGGGGGCGGGACCGGGGAGCTGTTTTTT.

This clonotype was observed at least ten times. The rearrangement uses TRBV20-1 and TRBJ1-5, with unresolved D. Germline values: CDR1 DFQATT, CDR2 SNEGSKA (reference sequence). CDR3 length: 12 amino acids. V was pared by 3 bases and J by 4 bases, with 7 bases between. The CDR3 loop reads CSASQANQPQHF. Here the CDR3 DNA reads TGCAGTGCTAGCCAGGCAAATCAGCCCCAGCATTTT.

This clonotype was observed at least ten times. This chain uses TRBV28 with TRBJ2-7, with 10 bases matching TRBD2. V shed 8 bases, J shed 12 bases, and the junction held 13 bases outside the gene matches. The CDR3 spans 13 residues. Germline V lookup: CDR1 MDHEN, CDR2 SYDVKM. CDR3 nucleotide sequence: TGTGCCAGCCAGGCCCACAGCGGGGGGGGTCTGTACGTC. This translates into CASQAHSGGGLYV.

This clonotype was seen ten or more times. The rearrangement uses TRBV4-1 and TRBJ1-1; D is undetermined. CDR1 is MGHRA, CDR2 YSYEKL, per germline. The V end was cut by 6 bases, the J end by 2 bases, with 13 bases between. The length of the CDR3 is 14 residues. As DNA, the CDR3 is TGCGCCAGCAGGTCCTGGAAGACAAACACTGAAGCTTTCTTT. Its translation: CASRSWKTNTEAFF.

The CDR3: CASGFQAGDRVLLEAFF. The CDR3 nucleotides are TGTGCTAGTGGTTTCCAAGCAGGAGACAGAGTTTTACTAGAAGCTTTCTTT. The V and J genes are TRBV12-5 and TRBJ1-1; TRBD1 might be the D (5 bases). The V gene lost 3 bases and the J gene lost 8 bases, with 25 bases spanning the gap. Germline-derived CDR1 and CDR2 are LGHNT and FRNRAP. This CDR3 has 17 residues.

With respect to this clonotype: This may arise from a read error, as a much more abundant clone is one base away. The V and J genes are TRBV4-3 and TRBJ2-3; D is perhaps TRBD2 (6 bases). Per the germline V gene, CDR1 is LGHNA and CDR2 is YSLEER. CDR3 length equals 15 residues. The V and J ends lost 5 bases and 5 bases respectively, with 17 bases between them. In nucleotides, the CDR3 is TGCGCCAGCAGCAGGTTCGATAGCGGCAAAGATACGCAGTATTTT. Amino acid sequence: CASSRFDSGKDTQYF.

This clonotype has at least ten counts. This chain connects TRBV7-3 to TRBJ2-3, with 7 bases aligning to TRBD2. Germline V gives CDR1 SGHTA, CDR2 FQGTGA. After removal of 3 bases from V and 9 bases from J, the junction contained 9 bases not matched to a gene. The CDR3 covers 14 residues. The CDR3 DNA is TGTGCCAGCAGCTTGGGGGGACGCGGGGGAACGCAGTATTTT. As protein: CASSLGGRGGTQYF.

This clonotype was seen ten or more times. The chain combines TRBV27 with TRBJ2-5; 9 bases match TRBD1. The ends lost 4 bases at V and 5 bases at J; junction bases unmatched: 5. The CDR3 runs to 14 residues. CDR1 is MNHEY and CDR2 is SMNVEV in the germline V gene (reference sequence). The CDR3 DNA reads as TGTGCCAGCAGTTCCTGGGACAGGGCTGAGACCCAGTACTTC. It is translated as CASSSWDRAETQYF.

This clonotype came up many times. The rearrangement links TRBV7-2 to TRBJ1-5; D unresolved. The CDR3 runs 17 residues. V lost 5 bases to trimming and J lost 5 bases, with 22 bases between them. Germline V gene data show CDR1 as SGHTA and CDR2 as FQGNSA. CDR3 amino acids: CASSPTPLAAYYQPQHF. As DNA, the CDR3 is TGTGCCAGCAGCCCCACCCCCTTGGCAGCATACTATCAGCCCCAGCATTTT.

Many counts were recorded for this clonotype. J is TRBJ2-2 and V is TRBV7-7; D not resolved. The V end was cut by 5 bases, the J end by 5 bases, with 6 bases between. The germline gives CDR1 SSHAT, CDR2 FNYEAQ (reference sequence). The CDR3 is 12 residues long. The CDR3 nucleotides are TGTGCCAGCAGCCAGTTAACCGGGGAGCTGTTTTTT. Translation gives CASSQLTGELFF.

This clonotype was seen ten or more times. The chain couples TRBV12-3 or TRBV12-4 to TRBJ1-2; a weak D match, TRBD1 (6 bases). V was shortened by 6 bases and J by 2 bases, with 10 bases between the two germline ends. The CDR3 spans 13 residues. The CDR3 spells CASSPTGNYGYTF. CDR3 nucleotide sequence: TGTGCCAGCAGCCCCACAGGGAACTATGGCTACACCTTC.

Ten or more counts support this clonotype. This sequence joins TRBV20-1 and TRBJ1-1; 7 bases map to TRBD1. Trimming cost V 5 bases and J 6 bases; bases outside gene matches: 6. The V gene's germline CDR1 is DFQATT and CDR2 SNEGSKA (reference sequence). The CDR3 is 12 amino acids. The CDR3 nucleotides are TGCAGTGCTGGGGACAGTTCTTCTGAAGCTTTCTTT. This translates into CSAGDSSSEAFF.

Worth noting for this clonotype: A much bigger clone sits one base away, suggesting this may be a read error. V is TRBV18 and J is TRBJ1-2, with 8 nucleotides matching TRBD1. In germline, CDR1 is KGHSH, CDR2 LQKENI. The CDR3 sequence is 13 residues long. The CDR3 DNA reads TGTGCCATCTCACCACAGGGGGACAACGGCTACACCTTC. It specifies CAISPQGDNGYTF.

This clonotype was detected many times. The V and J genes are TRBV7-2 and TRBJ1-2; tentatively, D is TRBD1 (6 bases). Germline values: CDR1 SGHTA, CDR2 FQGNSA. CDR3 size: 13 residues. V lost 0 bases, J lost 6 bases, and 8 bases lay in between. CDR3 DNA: TGTGCCAGCAGCTTAGCCAGACAGGATGGCTACACCTTC. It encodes CASSLARQDGYTF.

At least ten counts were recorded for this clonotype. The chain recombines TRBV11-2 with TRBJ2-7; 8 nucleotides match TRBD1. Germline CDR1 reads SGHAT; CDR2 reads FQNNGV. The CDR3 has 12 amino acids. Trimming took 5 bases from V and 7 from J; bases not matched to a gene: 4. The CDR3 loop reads CASSRTGWEQYF. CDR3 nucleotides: TGTGCCAGCAGCCGGACAGGGTGGGAGCAGTACTTC.

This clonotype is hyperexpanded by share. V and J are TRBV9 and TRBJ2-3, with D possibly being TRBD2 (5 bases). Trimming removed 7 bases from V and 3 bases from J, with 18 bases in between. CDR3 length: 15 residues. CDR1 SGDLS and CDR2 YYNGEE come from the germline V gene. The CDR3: CASSSSGSATDTQYF. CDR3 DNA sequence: TGTGCCAGCTCCTCCTCGGGTAGCGCGACAGATACGCAGTATTTT.

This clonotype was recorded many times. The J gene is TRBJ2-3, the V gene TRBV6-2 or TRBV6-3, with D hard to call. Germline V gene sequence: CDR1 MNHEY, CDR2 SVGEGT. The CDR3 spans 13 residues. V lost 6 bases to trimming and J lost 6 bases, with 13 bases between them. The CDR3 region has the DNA TGTGCCAGCAGGGATTGGAGTTTGGATACGCAGTATTTT. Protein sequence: CASRDWSLDTQYF.

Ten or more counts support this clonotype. The CDR3 nucleotides read TGCGCCAGCAGCTTCTCAGGGGATGAAGAGACCCAGTACTTC. Its translation: CASSFSGDEETQYF. The chain employs TRBV5-1 and TRBJ2-5; possibly TRBD1 for D (6 bases). Trimming left V 2 bases short and J 3 bases short, with 11 bases between. Germline lookup yields CDR1 SGHRS and CDR2 YFSETQ. This CDR3 spans 14 amino acids.